This T cell receptor beta chain comes out of a study of blood T cells in healthy people across ages. A second PCR of about 7 to 12 cycles used a sample-barcoded 5' primer and a J-beta primer mix. From the 5' RACE reads, TCRdb called clonotypes with MiXCR, one entry per CDR3 protein. Among roughly 830,000 distinct CDR3 sequences listed, approximately 67% were seen once. The study drew donors from healthy Caucasian individuals in Russia aged about 6 to 100. Each sample yielded at least 5.5 micrograms of PBMC total RNA. This clonotype was seen a single time. This CDR3 comprises 18 residues. Germline CDR1 and CDR2: SQVTM and ANQGSEA. V was pared by 1 base and J by 3 bases, with 10 bases of the junction left unmatched.

This sequence originates from a man aged 25-45 years in good health. This sequence joins TRBV29-1 and TRBJ1-6; 9 positions match TRBD1. Material for sequencing was blood. CDR3 coding DNA: TGCAGCGTTGAAGGCCCCGGGACAGGGAAACACTATAATTCACCCCTCCACTTT. It specifies CSVEGPGTGKHYNSPLHF.